One sample yielded the 22 T cell receptor beta chains listed below, sequenced in a study of T cells in Graves' hyperthyroidism and ophthalmopathy. RNA transcripts provided the source from which TCR beta CDR3 regions were amplified. A first-round RT-PCR of the TCR CDR3 used the HTBI primer set. TCRdb passed the multiplex PCR reads through MiXCR, listing each CDR3 protein once. The data show 500,000 to 600,000 distinct CDR3 sequences, roughly a sixth seen once. Sequenced material: blood. The receptors stem from a woman aged 18 to 35 with Graves' hyperthyroidism.

This clonotype was recorded a few times. The chain is built from TRBV29-1 and TRBJ1-2; D gene ambiguous. CDR3 length equals 13 residues. Per germline, CDR1 SQVTM and CDR2 ANQGSEA. V shed 2 bases and J shed 5 bases, with 12 bases lying between them. The CDR3 is CSVEKVAGYGYTF. The CDR3 DNA sequence: TGCAGCGTTGAAAAGGTAGCCGGTTATGGCTACACCTTC. Based on the CDR3 plus reference TRBV29-1 and TRBJ1-2, the full variable domain is SAVISQKPSRDICQRGTSLTIQCQVDSQVTMMFWYRQQPGQSLTLIATANQGSEATYESGFVIDKFPISRPNLTFSTLTVSNMSPEDSSIYLCSVEKVAGYGYTFGSGTRLTVV.

This clonotype was counted a few times. The chain employs TRBV7-3 and TRBJ2-7; TRBD2 aligns across 12 bases. Germline CDR1 SGHTA, CDR2 FQGTGA. The J segment lost 0 bases and the V segment lost 3 bases, leaving 6 bases of the junction unmatched. The CDR3 has 17 amino acids. In DNA, the CDR3 is TGTGCCAGCAGCTTTTCTAGCGGGAGGGCCCCCTCCTACGAGCAGTACTTC. It codes for CASSFSSGRAPSYEQYF.

This clonotype was observed a few times. The V call is TRBV4-2, the J call TRBJ1-1; no reliable D call. Germline CDR1 is LGHNA and CDR2 is YNFKEQ. This CDR3 contains 13 residues. V gave up 0 bases and J gave up 2 bases, with 4 bases separating them. The CDR3 DNA follows: TGTGCCAGCAGCCAAGACTTCAACACTGAAGCTTTCTTT. Translating gives CASSQDFNTEAFF.

In this sample, this clonotype turned up a few times. The chain couples TRBV7-2 to TRBJ1-4; D gene ambiguous. The CDR3 runs 12 residues. Germline CDR1 is SGHTA and CDR2 is FQGNSA. V was cut by 1 base and J by 5 bases, with 2 bases left in between. The CDR3 DNA sequence: TGTGCCAGCAGCTTAGGGAATGAAAAACTGTTTTTT. Its protein product is CASSLGNEKLFF.

V is TRBV20-1 and J is TRBJ2-1; 12 nucleotides agree with TRBD2. The V gene's germline CDR1 is DFQATT and CDR2 SNEGSKA (reference sequence). The CDR3 has 15 amino acids. V gave up 2 bases and J gave up 4 bases; unmatched junction bases: 3. CDR3 coding DNA: TGCAGTGCTAGACTAGCGGGGGGGCAATACAATGAGCAGTTCTTC. Protein product: CSARLAGGQYNEQFF.

This clonotype was recorded a few times. V usage is TRBV6-5 and J usage is TRBJ2-7; 11 bases map to TRBD1. CDR1 is MNHEY and CDR2 is SVGAGI in the germline V gene. CDR3 size: 14 residues. The junction had 3 bases not matched to a gene; V was cut back by 4 bases and J by 4 bases. The CDR3 coding sequence is TGTGCCAGCAGTTTGGACAGGGGGCAATACGAGCAGTACTTC. Protein sequence: CASSLDRGQYEQYF.

This clonotype showed up just once. The chain has TRBV4-1 and TRBJ1-2; TRBD1 matches at 10 bases. V shed 0 bases and J 2 bases; nucleotides not matched to a gene: 3. Germline values: CDR1 MGHRA, CDR2 YSYEKL. CDR3 length equals 16 residues. The CDR3 nucleotides read TGCGCCAGCAGCCAAGACCGGACAGGGGGAAACTATGGCTACACCTTC. This codes for CASSQDRTGGNYGYTF.

This clonotype has a handful of counts. The J gene is TRBJ1-1, the V gene TRBV14; no clear D gene. Between the trimmed V and J ends, which lost 0 bases and 2 bases, there was a span of 13 bases. Germline CDR1 and CDR2: SGHDN and FVKESK. The CDR3 is 16 residues long. The chain's CDR3 is CASSQDRSSSNTEAFF. The CDR3 bases are TGTGCCAGCAGCCAAGATCGAAGCAGCAGCAACACTGAAGCTTTCTTT.

Concerning this clonotype: A much larger clone sits a single nucleotide away, making a read error possible. The gene calls are TRBV15 and TRBJ2-1, with 8 bases lining up with TRBD2. The J call may be mistaken, given a closer DNA end match to TRBJ2-7. This CDR3 contains 17 residues. Germline V gives CDR1 LNHNV, CDR2 YYDKDF (reference sequence). CDR3 residues: CATSRRLAGPSYNEQYF. The DNA of the CDR3 is TGTGCCACCAGCAGACGATTAGCGGGACCCTCCTACAATGAGCAGTACTTC.

This clonotype has ten or more counts. The chain links TRBV12-3 or TRBV12-4 to TRBJ2-2; 7 bases are shared with TRBD2. Trimming at V came to 3 bases and at J to 5 bases, leaving 3 bases not matched to a gene. This CDR3 has 14 residues. For the CDR3, the DNA is TGTGCCAGCAGTTTGGCCGGGGGGACCGGGGAGCTGTTTTTT. This gives the protein CASSLAGGTGELFF.

V usage is TRBV3-1 and J usage is TRBJ2-2, with D maybe TRBD1 (6 bases). Germline lookup yields CDR1 LGHDT and CDR2 YNNKEL (reference sequence). Trimming cost V 7 bases and J 1 base, with 19 bases left between them. The CDR3 runs to 17 residues. The chain's CDR3 is CASTLDSPWRNTGELFF. CDR3 coding DNA: TGTGCCAGCACCCTGGACAGTCCATGGAGGAACACCGGGGAGCTGTTTTTT.

Many counts were recorded for this clonotype. The V call is TRBV20-1, the J call TRBJ2-1; the match to TRBD1 covers 7 bases. Germline CDR1 is DFQATT and CDR2 is SNEGSKA (reference sequence). The CDR3 runs 13 residues. Trimming at V came to 6 bases and at J to 5 bases, leaving 7 bases not matched to a gene. The CDR3 region has the DNA TGCAGTGCGAGTGAAACAGGGGACAATGAGCAGTTCTTC. As protein: CSASETGDNEQFF.

This clonotype has a count of ten or more. This chain connects TRBV24-1 to TRBJ1-5; D is undetermined. Trimming took off 0 bases at V and 5 bases at J, with 10 bases between the two ends. Germline V gene lookup returns CDR1 KGHDR and CDR2 SFDVKD. The CDR3 loop spans 15 amino acids. Written as DNA, the CDR3 is TGTGCCACCAGTGATTTGCCAGCCCAGTATCAGCCCCAGCATTTT. Its translation: CATSDLPAQYQPQHF.

This clonotype was counted many times. The chain is built from TRBV12-3 or TRBV12-4 and TRBJ1-1, with TRBD1 matching 7 bases. After removal of 4 bases from V and 8 bases from J, the junction contained 1 base not matched to a gene. This CDR3 spans 11 amino acids. DNA of the CDR3: TGTGCCAGCAGTTCCAGGGGGGAAGCTTTCTTT. It codes for CASSSRGEAFF.

This clonotype has ten or more counts. This chain uses TRBV7-9 with TRBJ1-1; TRBD1 might be the D (5 bases). The germline V gene has CDR1 SEHNR and CDR2 FQNEAQ (reference sequence). V was clipped by 5 bases and J by 6 bases, with 19 bases between them. CDR3 length equals 15 residues. CDR3 DNA: TGTGCCAGCAGCCAGGGATCGAGAGTTGTCGCTGAAGCTTTCTTT. Its translation is CASSQGSRVVAEAFF. Variable domain in full (rest from reference TRBV7-9 and TRBJ1-1): DTGVSQNPRHKITKRGQNVTFRCDPISEHNRLYWYRQTLGQGPEFLTYFQNEAQLEKSRLLSDRFSAERPKGSFSTLEIQRTEQGDSAMYLCASSQGSRVVAEAFFGQGTRLTVV.

This rearrangement joins TRBV4-1 to TRBJ1-5; D unresolved. CDR3 size: 15 residues. Trimming stripped 2 bases from V and 0 bases from J, with 8 bases between. The germline gives CDR1 MGHRA, CDR2 YSYEKL. DNA for the CDR3: TGCGCCAGCAGCCAAAGTGGAACTAGCAATCAGCCCCAGCATTTT. Translating it yields CASSQSGTSNQPQHF.

This clonotype was detected ten times or more. This sequence joins TRBV28 and TRBJ2-5; the match to TRBD1 covers 9 bases. The CDR3 loop spans 15 amino acids. The V gene's germline CDR1 is MDHEN and CDR2 SYDVKM. Trimming removed 4 bases from V and 5 bases from J; junction bases left unmatched: 8. The CDR3 nucleotides are TGTGCCAGCAGTTCCCCGGGACAGGGTAGGGAGACCCAGTACTTC. As protein: CASSSPGQGRETQYF.

This clonotype came up a few times. The chain combines TRBV6-4 with TRBJ1-1; tentative D call: TRBD1 (5 bases). Trimming took off 3 bases at V and 4 bases at J, with 9 bases between the two ends. This CDR3 has 13 residues. CDR1 MRHNA and CDR2 SNTAGT come from the germline V gene. The CDR3 protein is CASSETDRTEAFF. As DNA, the CDR3 is TGTGCCAGCAGTGAGACAGATCGCACTGAAGCTTTCTTT.

In this sample, this clonotype turned up many times. The V and J genes are TRBV7-8 and TRBJ2-1; weak D call: TRBD1 (5 bases). CDR1 and CDR2 (germline): SGHVS, FQNEAQ. V lost 8 bases and J 5 bases, leaving 25 bases between the germline ends. The CDR3 is made up of 17 amino acids. CDR3 in amino acids: CASEQERRPESDNEQFF. The DNA of the CDR3 is TGTGCCAGCGAACAGGAAAGACGGCCGGAGTCCGACAATGAGCAGTTCTTC. The full variable domain, rest sourced from reference TRBV7-8 and TRBJ2-1, is GAGVSQSPRYKVAKRGQDVALRCDPISGHVSLFWYQQALGQGPEFLTYFQNEAQLDKSGLPSDRFFAERPEGSVSTLKIQRTQQEDSAVYLCASEQERRPESDNEQFFGPGTRLTVL.

This clonotype has just a few counts. The rearrangement uses TRBV9 and TRBJ1-2; D is unresolved. V lost 0 bases to trimming and J lost 7 bases, with 13 bases between them. Germline lookup yields CDR1 SGDLS and CDR2 YYNGEE. The CDR3 spans 14 residues. The CDR3 nucleotides read TGTGCCAGCAGCGTAGAATCAGGCCCCGTTGGCTACACCTTC. Residues: CASSVESGPVGYTF.

This clonotype was counted at least ten times. V and J are TRBV20-1 and TRBJ2-3, with D hard to call. The CDR3 loop spans 15 amino acids. Deletions cut 0 bases from V and 0 bases from J, with 10 bases between. Germline loops: CDR1 DFQATT, CDR2 SNEGSKA (reference sequence). DNA of the CDR3: TGCAGTGCTAGAGATCCCAAACGAAGCACAGATACGCAGTATTTT. Its protein is CSARDPKRSTDTQYF.

The chain uses TRBV15 and TRBJ1-3; D gene ambiguous. The CDR3 runs 17 residues. Germline V CDR1 and CDR2: LNHNV, YYDKDF (reference sequence). V dropped 3 bases and J dropped 3 bases, with 18 bases sitting between them. In nucleotides, the CDR3 is TGTGCCACCAGCAGTAGCGAGCGGAGGAAGGTTGGAAACACCATATATTTT. The encoded protein is CATSSSERRKVGNTIYF.